Listed here are 26 T cell receptor beta chains from one sample, sequenced in a study of post-analysis software for immune sequencing data. Findings and limits, study-wide: Patients showed TRBV5-6, TRBV5-1 and TRBV20-1 among a few TRBV segments more frequent than in controls.

Each TCR beta cDNA library carried unique molecular identifiers. One entry per CDR3 protein results from TCRdb running MiXCR on the PCR reads. The table shows about 820,000 distinct CDR3 sequences, with roughly 58% occurring only once. Which antigens these TCRs recognize remains unknown. Material for sequencing was blood. Every receptor here comes from a girl aged 5-17 years with multiple sclerosis.

This clonotype was found a few times. The V gene is TRBV29-1, the J gene TRBJ1-1, with D hard to call. This CDR3 is 14 amino acids long. The germline V gene encodes CDR1 SQVTM and CDR2 ANQGSEA. Trimming took off 6 bases at V and 1 base at J, with 15 bases between the two ends. The CDR3 nucleotides read TGCAGCGTCCCGTACCCGGCGGGGAACACTGAAGCTTTCTTT. Encoded protein: CSVPYPAGNTEAFF. Full variable domain (missing parts from reference TRBV29-1 and TRBJ1-1): SAVISQKPSRDICQRGTSLTIQCQVDSQVTMMFWYRQQPGQSLTLIATANQGSEATYESGFVIDKFPISRPNLTFSTLTVSNMSPEDSSIYLCSVPYPAGNTEAFFGQGTRLTVV.

This chain uses TRBV10-3 with TRBJ2-3, with TRBD2 as a possible D gene (5 bases). Germline V gene data show CDR1 as ENHRY and CDR2 as SYGVKD. V lost 8 bases to trimming and J lost 2 bases, with 8 bases between them. The CDR3 is 12 residues long. The DNA of the CDR3 is TGTGCCATCGGAGGCTCCACAGATACGCAGTATTTT. Translation: CAIGGSTDTQYF.

This chain links TRBV6-5 with TRBJ2-5; D uncertain. The CDR3 is 14 residues long. CDR1 is MNHEY and CDR2 is SVGAGI in the germline V gene. The germline V and J ends were trimmed by 0 bases and 7 bases, with 12 bases remaining between them. The CDR3 DNA reads as TGTGCCAGCAGTTACTCCAACAGCATCGGGACCCAGTACTTC. Translating it yields CASSYSNSIGTQYF.

To note about this clonotype: At one end the junction does not follow the germline gene, possibly because of a read error. The chain has TRBV7-9 and TRBJ2-1; D is possibly TRBD1 (6 bases). Gene TRBJ2-7 matches the end of the DNA better, so the J call may be wrong. CDR1 is SEHNR, CDR2 FQNEAQ, per germline (reference sequence). The CDR3 contains 15 residues. CDR3 nucleotides: TGTGTCAGCAGCTTAGCGCCAGGGGTCCTCTACGAGCAGTACTTC. It is translated as CVSSLAPGVLYEQYF.

This clonotype was seen more than once but under ten times. The V call is TRBV5-6, the J call TRBJ2-5; D not resolved. Germline assignment: CDR1 SGHDT and CDR2 YYEEEE. CDR3 length: 13 amino acids. Trimming took off 3 bases at V and 2 bases at J, with 8 bases between the two ends. CDR3 region: CASSSDEQETQYF. The CDR3 coding sequence is TGTGCCAGCAGCTCGGACGAGCAAGAGACCCAGTACTTC.

This clonotype came up a few times. This chain uses TRBV7-9 with TRBJ2-1, with 11 bases lining up with TRBD2. J gave up 8 bases and V 4 bases, and 7 bases lay outside the gene matches. Per germline, CDR1 SEHNR and CDR2 FQNEAQ (reference sequence). The CDR3 is 15 amino acids. The CDR3 reads CASSSGLAGGHEQFF. The CDR3 nucleotides read TGTGCCAGCAGCTCCGGGCTAGCGGGGGGCCATGAGCAGTTCTTC. Filled out from reference TRBV7-9 and TRBJ2-1, the complete variable domain reads DTGVSQNPRHKITKRGQNVTFRCDPISEHNRLYWYRQTLGQGPEFLTYFQNEAQLEKSRLLSDRFSAERPKGSFSTLEIQRTEQGDSAMYLCASSSGLAGGHEQFFGPGTRLTVL.

With regard to this clonotype: One end of the junction does not line up with germline, which may come from a read error. This sequence joins TRBV3-1 and TRBJ2-3, with D uncertain. Germline V gives CDR1 LGHDT, CDR2 YNNKEL (reference sequence). CDR3 size: 15 residues. The CDR3 is CASSQDQGPTDAQYF. DNA of the CDR3: TGTGCCAGCAGCCAAGATCAAGGGCCCACAGATGCGCAGTATTTT.

There are a few counts of this clonotype. The chain has TRBV9 and TRBJ1-2; TRBD1 might be the D (5 bases). The germline V and J ends were trimmed by 4 bases and 8 bases, with 21 bases remaining between them. The CDR3 spans 15 residues. Per germline, CDR1 SGDLS and CDR2 YYNGEE. The CDR3: CASSPPAGHLEGYTF. DNA for the CDR3: TGTGCCAGCAGCCCACCGGCAGGGCATTTAGAGGGCTACACCTTC.

This clonotype was picked up a small number of times. This sequence joins TRBV6-6 and TRBJ2-7, with D unclear. From germline, CDR1 is MNHNY and CDR2 SVGAGI (reference sequence). Deletions cut 8 bases from V and 1 base from J, with 9 bases between. This CDR3 spans 12 amino acids. This chain's CDR3 is CASGHGSYEQYF. In DNA form, the CDR3 reads TGTGCCAGCGGCCACGGATCCTACGAGCAGTACTTC.

The chain is built from TRBV7-2 and TRBJ1-2, with 7 bases lining up with TRBD1. After removal of 4 bases from V and 7 bases from J, the junction contained 9 bases not matched to a gene. The germline V gene has CDR1 SGHTA and CDR2 FQGNSA. The CDR3 length is 14 residues. The CDR3 nucleotides read TGTGCCAGCAGCTCGCGAGATGGGACAGCTGGCTACACCTTC. Translating it yields CASSSRDGTAGYTF.

The chain uses TRBV6-5 and TRBJ2-7; TRBD2 aligns across 9 bases. J gave up 0 bases and V 8 bases, and 14 bases lay outside the gene matches. The CDR3 length is 17 residues. Germline assignment: CDR1 MNHEY and CDR2 SVGAGI. The CDR3 loop is CASVHSAGGPSSYEQYF. The CDR3 DNA follows: TGTGCCAGCGTTCATTCAGCGGGAGGCCCGAGCTCCTACGAGCAGTACTTC.

V usage is TRBV6-5 and J usage is TRBJ2-7; weak D call: TRBD2 (5 bases). The CDR3 has 14 residues. Germline CDR1 is MNHEY and CDR2 is SVGAGI. Trimming pared 6 bases from V and 1 base from J, leaving 13 bases between. This CDR3 reads CASRRAGGSYEQYF. CDR3 nucleotide sequence: TGTGCCAGCAGAAGGGCGGGTGGATCCTACGAGCAGTACTTC.

The chain employs TRBV5-5 and TRBJ2-3; no clear D gene. V was trimmed by 1 base and J by 4 bases, leaving 10 bases between them. The germline V gene encodes CDR1 SGHKS and CDR2 YYEKEE (reference sequence). CDR3 length equals 14 residues. Here the CDR3 DNA reads TGTGCCAGCAGCTTGACAGTGTTGGCAGATACGCAGTATTTT. Translated, it gives CASSLTVLADTQYF.

This rearrangement joins TRBV7-9 to TRBJ2-3; unclear D gene. The V gene's germline CDR1 is SEHNR and CDR2 FQNEAQ (reference sequence). CDR3 size: 12 residues. V shed 3 bases and J shed 3 bases, with 4 bases lying between them. CDR3 nucleotides: TGTGCCAGCAGCTTCGCTACAGATACGCAGTATTTT. Residues: CASSFATDTQYF.

This clonotype was counted once. V is TRBV29-1 and J is TRBJ2-1; D not resolved. The CDR3 length is 11 residues. The ends were cut back, 6 bases at V and 10 bases at J, with 13 bases in the middle. Germline assignment: CDR1 SQVTM and CDR2 ANQGSEA. CDR3 nucleotide sequence: TGCAGCGTAGCCTGCATTGGGGAGCAGTTCTTC. Residues: CSVACIGEQFF.

Regarding this clonotype: This could be a read error, since a much larger clone is one nucleotide away. The rearrangement uses TRBV20-1 and TRBJ2-1; D is unclear. The CDR3 loop spans 11 amino acids. Germline V gene data show CDR1 as DFQATT and CDR2 as SNEGSKA (reference sequence). CDR3 in DNA: TGCGGCGCGCCCCTCAACAATGGGCAGTTCTTC. It encodes CGAPLNNGQFF.

This clonotype was seen only a few times. The genes are TRBV7-9 and TRBJ2-5, with D perhaps matching TRBD1 or TRBD2 (6 bases each). CDR3 length: 13 amino acids. Trimming removed 3 bases from V and 4 bases from J, with 9 bases in between. Germline V CDR1 and CDR2: SEHNR, FQNEAQ (reference sequence). The CDR3 reads CASSFGGLETQYF. Here the CDR3 DNA reads TGTGCCAGCAGCTTCGGGGGCCTAGAGACCCAGTACTTC.

The chain is built from TRBV5-5 and TRBJ2-1; D may match TRBD1 or TRBD2 (5 bases each). Germline-derived CDR1 and CDR2 are SGHKS and YYEKEE (reference sequence). The CDR3 has 15 residues. The germline V and J ends were trimmed by 0 bases and 5 bases, with 12 bases remaining between them. This chain's CDR3 is CASSLAPGRHNEQFF. In DNA, the CDR3 is TGTGCCAGCAGCTTGGCTCCGGGACGGCACAATGAGCAGTTCTTC.

CDR3 in amino acids: CATQGGDTQYF. The CDR3, as DNA: TGTGCCACCCAGGGGGGAGATACGCAGTATTTT. The chain is built from TRBV10-3 and TRBJ2-3; TRBD1 might be the D (7 bases). CDR1 and CDR2 from the germline V gene are ENHRY and SYGVKD. The CDR3 has 11 residues. The V and J ends lost 10 bases and 5 bases respectively, with 10 bases between them.

The chain has TRBV29-1 and TRBJ2-4; either TRBD1 or TRBD2 may fit D (5 bases each). The CDR3 consists of 15 residues. Germline values: CDR1 SQVTM, CDR2 ANQGSEA. V shed 7 bases and J shed 1 base, with 17 bases lying between them. The CDR3 DNA follows: TGCAGCGGATCCGGGACCGAGGGGGCCAAAAACATTCAGTACTTC. It codes for CSGSGTEGAKNIQYF. Full variable domain (outside the CDR3, taken from reference TRBV29-1 and TRBJ2-4): SAVISQKPSRDICQRGTSLTIQCQVDSQVTMMFWYRQQPGQSLTLIATANQGSEATYESGFVIDKFPISRPNLTFSTLTVSNMSPEDSSIYLCSGSGTEGAKNIQYFGAGTRLSVL.

The J gene is TRBJ2-5, the V gene TRBV20-1, with 11 positions matching TRBD2. The germline V gene encodes CDR1 DFQATT and CDR2 SNEGSKA (reference sequence). V lost 8 bases and J lost 2; bases outside the gene matches: 16. This CDR3 comprises 17 residues. The CDR3 reads CSTTAGTSGSIQETQYF. Here the CDR3 DNA reads TGCAGTACTACAGCCGGGACTAGCGGAAGTATTCAAGAGACCCAGTACTTC.

This clonotype has a handful of counts. The rearrangement uses TRBV29-1 and TRBJ2-1; D is unclear. Looked up from germline, CDR1 is SQVTM and CDR2 is ANQGSEA. The V and J ends lost 1 base and 3 bases respectively, with 7 bases between them. The CDR3 has 13 residues. CDR3 in amino acids: CSVEGSYYNEQFF. For the CDR3, the DNA is TGCAGCGTTGAAGGGAGTTACTACAATGAGCAGTTCTTC.

The chain carries TRBV4-1 and TRBJ2-7; 10 bases fit TRBD1. J was trimmed by 3 bases and V by 4 bases; bases with no gene match: 9. Germline-derived CDR1 and CDR2 are MGHRA and YSYEKL. This CDR3 contains 16 residues. Here the CDR3 DNA reads TGCGCCAGCAGCCCCCTCGGGACAGGGGAAGGCTACGAGCAGTACTTC. Its protein is CASSPLGTGEGYEQYF.

This clonotype came up a few times. The rearrangement links TRBV5-5 to TRBJ2-2; D is ambiguous. V shed 0 bases and J shed 10 bases, with 31 bases lying between them. This CDR3 spans 20 amino acids. CDR1 is SGHKS and CDR2 is YYEKEE in the germline V gene (reference sequence). CDR3 protein: CASSLAPPFGSQRTSKELFF. Here the CDR3 DNA reads TGTGCCAGCAGCTTGGCGCCCCCTTTTGGTAGCCAACGCACAAGTAAGGAGCTGTTTTTT.

The chain couples TRBV20-1 to TRBJ2-7; possible D gene TRBD1, 6 bases. The CDR3 sequence is 16 residues long. Per the germline V gene, CDR1 is DFQATT and CDR2 is SNEGSKA (reference sequence). Deletions cut 0 bases from V and 2 bases from J, with 17 bases between. As DNA, the CDR3 is TGCAGTGCTAGAGACCTAAGGGGGAAGGGGCCCTACGAGCAGTACTTC. This codes for CSARDLRGKGPYEQYF.

This chain connects TRBV12-3 or TRBV12-4 to TRBJ2-3; 11 bases match TRBD2. The trim removed 5 bases at V and 5 bases at J, leaving 3 bases unmatched. The CDR3 contains 14 residues. CDR3 loop: CASSLSGGEDTQYF. CDR3 bases: TGTGCCAGCAGTCTTAGCGGGGGGGAAGATACGCAGTATTTT.